This is a list of T cell receptor beta chains from one sample in a study of Ad26.COV2.S vaccination and SARS-CoV-2 variants. Sequencing used immunoSEQ multiplex PCR; TCRdb keeps in-frame clones, though not all of them. The table lists just over 350,000 clones, roughly 84% of them singletons. Sequencing was performed on peripheral blood, taken in a trial of Ad26.COV2.S vaccine versus placebo. The receptor set was obtained from a person aged 18-60 years who received the Ad26.COV2.S COVID-19 vaccine or a placebo. Each CDR3 is given with its conserved first and last residue. The order of the fields is V gene, clone size, D gene, J gene, CDR3 length, CDR3 protein, CDR3 DNA. A D gene is named only where the DNA matches it firmly. Clone size is shown for a subset of rows, as once, few, many or a class of expanded clone.

v_call: TRBV6-5; clone_size: many; d_call: TRBD1; j_call: TRBJ2-5; cdr3_length: 16; cdr3_aa: CASSFSGTAAPETQYF; cdr3_nt: TGTGCCAGCAGTTTTTCTGGGACAGCCGCCCCAGAGACCCAGTACTTC
v_call: TRBV2; clone_size: NA; d_call: NA; j_call: TRBJ2-7; cdr3_length: 13; cdr3_aa: CASSESAFYEQYF; cdr3_nt: TGTGCCAGCAGTGAATCGGCCTTCTACGAGCAGTACTTC
v_call: TRBV6-7; clone_size: NA; d_call: TRBD1; j_call: TRBJ2-5; cdr3_length: 13; cdr3_aa: CASTQLTGERGYF; cdr3_nt: TGTGCCAGCACCCAGCTCACAGGGGAGAGGGGCTACTTC
v_call: TRBV19; clone_size: once; d_call: TRBD1; j_call: TRBJ1-1; cdr3_length: 13; cdr3_aa: CASRDRGHTEAFF; cdr3_nt: TGTGCCAGTAGAGACAGGGGGCACACTGAAGCTTTCTTT
v_call: TRBV11-2; clone_size: NA; d_call: TRBD2; j_call: TRBJ2-1; cdr3_length: 16; cdr3_aa: CASSFLAGGSYNEQFF; cdr3_nt: TGTGCCAGCAGCTTCTTAGCGGGGGGGTCCTACAATGAGCAGTTCTTC
v_call: TRBV15; clone_size: NA; d_call: TRBD2; j_call: TRBJ2-2; cdr3_length: 16; cdr3_aa: CATSRVSGRAAGELFF; cdr3_nt: TGTGCCACCAGCAGAGTTAGCGGGAGGGCGGCCGGGGAGCTGTTTTTT
v_call: TRBV12-3/TRBV12-4; clone_size: NA; d_call: NA; j_call: TRBJ2-7; cdr3_length: 13; cdr3_aa: CAITLRDTYEQYF; cdr3_nt: TGTGCCATAACTCTCCGGGACACCTACGAGCAGTACTTC
v_call: TRBV7-2; clone_size: NA; d_call: TRBD2; j_call: TRBJ2-3; cdr3_length: 15; cdr3_aa: CASSLGSGGPATQYF; cdr3_nt: TGTGCCAGCAGCTTAGGGTCGGGGGGGCCCGCTACGCAGTATTTT
v_call: TRBV15; clone_size: NA; d_call: TRBD2; j_call: TRBJ2-2; cdr3_length: 16; cdr3_aa: CATSLGLAGSTGELFF; cdr3_nt: TGTGCCACCAGCTTAGGACTAGCGGGTTCGACCGGGGAGCTGTTTTTT
v_call: TRBV5-1; clone_size: NA; d_call: TRBD1; j_call: TRBJ2-1; cdr3_length: 15; cdr3_aa: CASSSSGTGVNEQFF; cdr3_nt: TGCGCCAGCAGCTCCTCCGGGACAGGGGTCAATGAGCAGTTCTTC
v_call: TRBV3-1/TRBV3-2; clone_size: NA; d_call: NA; j_call: TRBJ1-1; cdr3_length: 14; cdr3_aa: CASSPRVINTEAFF; cdr3_nt: TGTGCCAGCAGCCCGCGGGTGATAAACACTGAAGCTTTCTTT
v_call: TRBV5-1; clone_size: NA; d_call: TRBD2; j_call: TRBJ2-1; cdr3_length: 15; cdr3_aa: CASSFRLAGGNEQFF; cdr3_nt: TGCGCCAGCAGCTTCCGGCTAGCGGGGGGGAATGAGCAGTTCTTC
v_call: TRBV5-1; clone_size: NA; d_call: NA; j_call: TRBJ2-1; cdr3_length: 19; cdr3_aa: CASSRSVLGGPSSYNEQFF; cdr3_nt: TGCGCCAGCAGCCGTAGTGTACTCGGCGGGCCGAGCTCCTACAATGAGCAGTTCTTC
v_call: TRBV7-8; clone_size: once; d_call: NA; j_call: TRBJ1-2; cdr3_length: 16; cdr3_aa: CASSWGAAHGNYGYTF; cdr3_nt: TGTGCCAGCAGCTGGGGAGCGGCGCATGGAAACTATGGCTACACCTTC
v_call: TRBV4-1; clone_size: NA; d_call: NA; j_call: TRBJ2-7; cdr3_length: 15; cdr3_aa: CASSPTGTKSYEQYF; cdr3_nt: TGCGCCAGCAGCCCAACCGGGACGAAGTCCTACGAGCAGTACTTC
v_call: TRBV10-3; clone_size: NA; d_call: NA; j_call: TRBJ1-2; cdr3_length: 14; cdr3_aa: CATTRGEGSYGYTF; cdr3_nt: TGTGCCACCACACGTGGCGAGGGCTCCTATGGCTACACCTTC
v_call: TRBV27; clone_size: NA; d_call: NA; j_call: TRBJ2-5; cdr3_length: 13; cdr3_aa: CASSFVGGETQYF; cdr3_nt: TGTGCCAGCAGTTTCGTCGGGGGAGAGACCCAGTACTTC
v_call: TRBV9; clone_size: NA; d_call: NA; j_call: TRBJ2-1; cdr3_length: 13; cdr3_aa: CASSKGTVYEQFF; cdr3_nt: TGTGCCAGCAGCAAAGGGACGGTGTATGAGCAGTTCTTC
v_call: TRBV28; clone_size: NA; d_call: NA; j_call: TRBJ2-1; cdr3_length: 13; cdr3_aa: CASTGTNYNEQFF; cdr3_nt: TGTGCCAGCACCGGGACAAACTACAATGAGCAGTTCTTC
v_call: TRBV10-2; clone_size: once; d_call: TRBD2; j_call: TRBJ2-3; cdr3_length: 18; cdr3_aa: CASSDPGLAGEHTDTQYF; cdr3_nt: TGCGCCAGCAGTGACCCGGGACTAGCGGGGGAACACACAGATACGCAGTATTTT
v_call: TRBV20-1; clone_size: NA; d_call: TRBD2; j_call: TRBJ2-3; cdr3_length: 19; cdr3_aa: CSASAAGWREGRRTDTQYF; cdr3_nt: TGCAGTGCTAGTGCCGCGGGTTGGCGGGAGGGCCGAAGGACAGATACGCAGTATTTT
v_call: TRBV14; clone_size: NA; d_call: TRBD2; j_call: TRBJ2-5; cdr3_length: 19; cdr3_aa: CASSPRRTSGRASGETQYF; cdr3_nt: TGTGCCAGCAGCCCCCGAAGAACTAGCGGGAGGGCCTCTGGCGAGACCCAGTACTTC
v_call: TRBV18; clone_size: once; d_call: NA; j_call: TRBJ1-1; cdr3_length: 13; cdr3_aa: CASSPTGSGDAFF; cdr3_nt: TGTGCCAGCTCACCAACAGGTAGCGGGGATGCTTTCTTT
v_call: TRBV4-1; clone_size: NA; d_call: NA; j_call: TRBJ2-7; cdr3_length: 14; cdr3_aa: CASSQERLVYEQYF; cdr3_nt: TGCGCCAGCAGCCAAGAACGACTTGTATACGAGCAGTACTTC
v_call: TRBV15; clone_size: NA; d_call: NA; j_call: TRBJ1-5; cdr3_length: 12; cdr3_aa: CATSRAGGPQHF; cdr3_nt: TGTGCCACCAGCAGAGCGGGGGGGCCCCAGCATTTT
v_call: TRBV30; clone_size: NA; d_call: NA; j_call: TRBJ2-3; cdr3_length: 14; cdr3_aa: CAWRPERVTDTQYF; cdr3_nt: TGTGCCTGGAGGCCTGAGAGGGTAACAGATACGCAGTATTTT
v_call: TRBV7-6; clone_size: NA; d_call: TRBD2; j_call: TRBJ2-1; cdr3_length: 16; cdr3_aa: CASSKRSPSGYNEQFF; cdr3_nt: TGTGCCAGCAGCAAGCGGAGCCCTAGCGGATACAATGAGCAGTTCTTC
v_call: TRBV2; clone_size: NA; d_call: NA; j_call: TRBJ2-1; cdr3_length: 11; cdr3_aa: CASRAAAEQFF; cdr3_nt: TGTGCCAGCAGGGCCGCGGCGGAGCAGTTCTTC
v_call: TRBV6-5; clone_size: NA; d_call: NA; j_call: TRBJ1-5; cdr3_length: 14; cdr3_aa: CASSYRRQGQPQHF; cdr3_nt: TGTGCCAGCAGTTACAGAAGACAAGGTCAGCCCCAGCATTTT
v_call: TRBV5-4; clone_size: NA; d_call: NA; j_call: TRBJ1-2; cdr3_length: 14; cdr3_aa: CASSLSWVNYGYTF; cdr3_nt: TGTGCCAGCAGCTTGAGTTGGGTTAACTATGGCTACACCTTC
v_call: TRBV10-3; clone_size: NA; d_call: NA; j_call: TRBJ2-2; cdr3_length: 13; cdr3_aa: CAISESGTGELFF; cdr3_nt: TGTGCCATCAGTGAGTCCGGGACGGGGGAGCTGTTTTTT
v_call: TRBV5-8; clone_size: NA; d_call: NA; j_call: TRBJ2-3; cdr3_length: 16; cdr3_aa: CASSLGDLGLTDTQYF; cdr3_nt: TGTGCCAGCAGCCTAGGGGATTTGGGACTCACAGATACGCAGTATTTT
v_call: TRBV25-1; clone_size: NA; d_call: TRBD1; j_call: TRBJ1-3; cdr3_length: 14; cdr3_aa: CASSESQGADTIYF; cdr3_nt: TGTGCCAGCAGTGAATCACAGGGGGCTGACACCATATATTTT
v_call: TRBV18; clone_size: NA; d_call: NA; j_call: TRBJ2-2; cdr3_length: 14; cdr3_aa: CASSPLFGPGELFF; cdr3_nt: TGTGCCAGCTCACCACTTTTTGGACCCGGGGAGCTGTTTTTT
v_call: TRBV2; clone_size: many; d_call: NA; j_call: TRBJ2-5; cdr3_length: 14; cdr3_aa: CASSEGGGQETQYF; cdr3_nt: TGTGCCAGCAGTGAAGGTGGGGGTCAAGAGACCCAGTACTTC
v_call: TRBV15; clone_size: NA; d_call: TRBD2; j_call: TRBJ2-7; cdr3_length: 14; cdr3_aa: CATSGGGPSYEQYF; cdr3_nt: TGTGCCACCAGCGGCGGGGGGCCCTCCTACGAGCAGTACTTC
v_call: TRBV7-8; clone_size: NA; d_call: TRBD2; j_call: TRBJ2-7; cdr3_length: 14; cdr3_aa: CASKIAGGTYEQYF; cdr3_nt: TGTGCCAGCAAGATAGCGGGAGGCACCTACGAGCAGTACTTC
v_call: TRBV6-5; clone_size: once; d_call: NA; j_call: TRBJ1-3; cdr3_length: 14; cdr3_aa: CASRPSFPQGGIYF; cdr3_nt: TGTGCCAGCCGACCATCTTTTCCCCAGGGTGGGATATATTTT
v_call: TRBV5-1; clone_size: few; d_call: NA; j_call: TRBJ2-1; cdr3_length: 17; cdr3_aa: CASRQWGASGSYNEQFF; cdr3_nt: TGCGCCAGCAGACAATGGGGGGCCTCTGGCTCCTACAATGAGCAGTTCTTC
v_call: TRBV24-1; clone_size: NA; d_call: TRBD1; j_call: TRBJ1-5; cdr3_length: 16; cdr3_aa: CATSAQGQGAEQPQHF; cdr3_nt: TGTGCCACCAGTGCCCAAGGACAGGGGGCTGAGCAGCCCCAGCATTTT
v_call: TRBV25-1; clone_size: once; d_call: NA; j_call: TRBJ2-3; cdr3_length: 15; cdr3_aa: CASSDREKATDTQYF; cdr3_nt: TGTGCCAGCAGTGACAGAGAAAAGGCCACAGATACGCAGTATTTT
v_call: TRBV28; clone_size: once; d_call: TRBD1; j_call: TRBJ2-7; cdr3_length: 15; cdr3_aa: CASSYGLDRGYEQSF; cdr3_nt: TGTGCCAGCAGTTATGGGTTGGACAGGGGATACGAGCAGTCGTTC